This T cell receptor (beta chain) was retrieved from a study of human T cells and chemical hapten exposure. Looking at the study overall: Upper-back patches of 0.01% DPC were read at 6 days. Small discrepancies in pooled library volume mainly accounted for the varying TCR yields per sample. Study outcomes and limitations: Patch test score tracked positively with PT1 expanded TCR counts.

It was the library that attached unique molecular identifiers to individual cDNA molecules. Via MiXCR, TCRdb re-called the RACE reads, giving one row per CDR3 protein. The table records tens of thousands of distinct CDR3 sequences, about 3.5% of them present only once. As for time point: patch test 2, 6 weeks after DPC sensitization. Treatment reported: therapeutic diphenylcyclopropenone sensitization with weekly scalp DPC. This clonotype appeared many times. Its antigen is not identified. Germline assignment: CDR1 MNHEY and CDR2 SMNVEV (reference sequence). CDR3 length: 12 residues. The rearrangement links TRBV27 to TRBJ2-3; D not certain. The clonotype comes from a man aged 40-49 years with alopecia areata. Some clones in this sample may be carry-over from other donors' samples. The sequencing here drew on whole blood, taken in connection with sensitization to the hapten diphenylcyclopropenone (DPC). The DNA for the CDR3 is TGTGACGAACTAAAAGGTGCAGATACGCAGTATTTT. This sequence encodes CDELKGADTQYF.